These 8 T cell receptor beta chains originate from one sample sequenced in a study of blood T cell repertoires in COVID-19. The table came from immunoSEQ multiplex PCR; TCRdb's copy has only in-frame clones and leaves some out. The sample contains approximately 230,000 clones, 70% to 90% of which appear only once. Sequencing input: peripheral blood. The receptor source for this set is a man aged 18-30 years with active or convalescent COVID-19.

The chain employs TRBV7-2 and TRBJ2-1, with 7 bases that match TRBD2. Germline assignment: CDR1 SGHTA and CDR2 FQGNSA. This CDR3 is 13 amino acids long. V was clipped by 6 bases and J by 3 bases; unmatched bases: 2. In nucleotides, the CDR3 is TGTGCCAGCAGGGGGAGGGGCTACAATGAGCAGTTCTTC. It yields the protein CASRGRGYNEQFF. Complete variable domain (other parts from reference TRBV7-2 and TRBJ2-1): GAGVSQSPSNKVTEKGKDVELRCDPISGHTALYWYRQSLGQGLEFLIYFQGNSAPDKSGLPSDRFSAERTGGSVSTLTIQRTQQEDSAVYLCASRGRGYNEQFFGPGTRLTVL.

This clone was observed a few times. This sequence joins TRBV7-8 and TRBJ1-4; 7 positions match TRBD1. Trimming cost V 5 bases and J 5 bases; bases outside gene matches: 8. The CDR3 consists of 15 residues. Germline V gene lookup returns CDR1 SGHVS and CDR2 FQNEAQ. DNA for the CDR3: TGTGCCAGCAGCCGAGACGGGACAGCGAATGAAAAACTGTTTTTT. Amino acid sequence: CASSRDGTANEKLFF.

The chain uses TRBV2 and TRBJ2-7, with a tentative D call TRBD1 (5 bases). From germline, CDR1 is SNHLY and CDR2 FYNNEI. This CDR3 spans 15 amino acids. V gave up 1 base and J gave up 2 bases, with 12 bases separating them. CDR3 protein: CASSEGKTVTYEQYF. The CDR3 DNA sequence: TGTGCCAGCAGTGAAGGGAAGACAGTAACCTACGAGCAGTACTTC.

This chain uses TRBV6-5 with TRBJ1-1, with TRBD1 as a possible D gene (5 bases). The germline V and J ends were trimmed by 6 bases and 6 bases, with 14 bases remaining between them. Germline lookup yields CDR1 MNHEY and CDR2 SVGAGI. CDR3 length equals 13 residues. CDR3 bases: TGTGCCAGCAGCCCCATGGCGGGGCCTGAAGCTTTCTTT. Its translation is CASSPMAGPEAFF.

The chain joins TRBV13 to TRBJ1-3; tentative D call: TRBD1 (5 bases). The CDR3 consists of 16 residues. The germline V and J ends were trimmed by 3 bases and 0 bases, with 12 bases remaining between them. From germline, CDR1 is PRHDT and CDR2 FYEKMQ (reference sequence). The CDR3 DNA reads TGTGCCAGCAGCTTTATAACAGGCGCCTCTGGAAACACCATATATTTT. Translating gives CASSFITGASGNTIYF.

The CDR3 is CASSLTGWEPQHF. DNA for the CDR3: TGTGCCAGCAGCTTAACGGGTTGGGAGCCCCAGCATTTT. The chain links TRBV7-9 to TRBJ1-5; D is uncertain. From germline, CDR1 is SEHNR and CDR2 FQNEAQ (reference sequence). The V end lost 2 bases, the J end lost 8 bases, and 10 bases lay between the germline ends. The CDR3 sequence is 13 residues long.

CDR3 residues: CAWSGYPATNEKLFF. The CDR3, as DNA: TGTGCCTGGAGTGGCTATCCTGCAACTAATGAAAAACTGTTTTTT. The V gene is TRBV30, the J gene TRBJ1-4; unclear D gene. Germline V gene data show CDR1 as GTSNPN and CDR2 as SVGIG (reference sequence). This CDR3 has 15 residues. V dropped 1 base and J dropped 0 bases, with 9 bases sitting between them. Combining the CDR3 with reference TRBV30 and TRBJ1-4 gives the whole variable domain SQTIHQWPATLVQPVGSPLSLECTVEGTSNPNLYWYRQAAGRGLQLLFYSVGIGQISSEVPQNLSASRPQDRQFILSSKKLLLSDSGFYLCAWSGYPATNEKLFFGSGTQLSVL.

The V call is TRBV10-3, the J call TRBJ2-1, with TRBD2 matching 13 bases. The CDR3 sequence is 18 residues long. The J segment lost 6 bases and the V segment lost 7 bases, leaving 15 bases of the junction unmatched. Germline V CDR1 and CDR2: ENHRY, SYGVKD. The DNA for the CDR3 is TGTGCCATCATGAGGACTAGCGGGAGCGGGCGTAGTGGCAATGAGCAGTTCTTC. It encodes CAIMRTSGSGRSGNEQFF.